This TCR beta chain was identified during a study of CD8 T cells in ankylosing spondylitis. A note on this clonotype: Antigen specificity is unknown.

TCRdb re-derived calls from the 5' RACE reads in MiXCR, one entry per CDR3 protein. The sample holds 250,000 to 350,000 distinct CDR3 sequences, 20% seen once. The study's findings and limits: Reported data indicate significant enrichment of disease-linked clones within matched ankylosing spondylitis synovial fluid. The authors found the disease-linked clones to be CD8+ and relatively rare in peripheral blood.

This TCR was recovered from a male donor with ankylosing spondylitis or in good health (not recorded which). Sequences were obtained from blood, either unsorted or a sorted T cell fraction (not recorded which).

The CDR3 here is CASSISGKGVGEQFF. The CDR3 bases are TGCGCCAGCAGCATTAGCGGGAAGGGGGTAGGTGAGCAGTTCTTC. J is TRBJ2-1 and V is TRBV5-1; TRBD2 agrees at 8 bases. V lost 4 bases, J lost 9 bases, and 12 bases stayed unmatched. Per germline, CDR1 SGHRS and CDR2 YFSETQ. The CDR3 has 15 amino acids.